The 23 T cell receptor beta chains below come from one sample, sequenced in a study of blood T cell repertoires in COVID-19. The data were produced by immunoSEQ multiplex PCR, yet TCRdb's version contains in-frame clones alone and is incomplete. The data hold 70,000 to 80,000 clones, with around 83% observed a single time. The sample consisted of peripheral blood. Receptors originate from a woman at least 80 years old with active or convalescent COVID-19.

The rearrangement links TRBV11-2 to TRBJ2-7; tentative D call: TRBD1 (6 bases). Germline V gives CDR1 SGHAT, CDR2 FQNNGV. The CDR3 is 16 amino acids. Trimming took off 5 bases at V and 4 bases at J, with 21 bases between the two ends. The CDR3 loop is CASSPTQGLTRYEQYF. The CDR3 DNA sequence: TGTGCCAGCAGCCCTACACAGGGATTAACAAGGTACGAGCAGTACTTC.

The V and J genes are TRBV5-1 and TRBJ1-3; D is uncertain. The CDR3 spans 11 residues. Germline V gives CDR1 SGHRS, CDR2 YFSETQ. The V gene lost 8 bases and the J gene lost 1 base, with 4 bases spanning the gap. The DNA for the CDR3 is TGCGCCAGTCGTTCTGGAAACACCATATATTTT. Protein sequence: CASRSGNTIYF. Variable domain in full (rest from reference TRBV5-1 and TRBJ1-3): KAGVTQTPRYLIKTRGQQVTLSCSPISGHRSVSWYQQTPGQGLQFLFEYFSETQRNKGNFPGRFSGRQFSNSRSEMNVSTLELGDSALYLCASRSGNTIYFGEGSWLTVV.

The rearrangement joins TRBV7-2 to TRBJ2-7, with a possible D match to TRBD1 (6 bases). Germline loops: CDR1 SGHTA, CDR2 FQGNSA. V lost 4 bases to trimming and J lost 7 bases, with 14 bases between them. This CDR3 is 13 amino acids long. The chain's CDR3 is CASSYQARGEQYF. The CDR3 nucleotides read TGTGCCAGCAGCTACCAGGCAAGGGGGGAGCAGTACTTC. Variable domain in full (rest from reference TRBV7-2 and TRBJ2-7): GAGVSQSPSNKVTEKGKDVELRCDPISGHTALYWYRQSLGQGLEFLIYFQGNSAPDKSGLPSDRFSAERTGGSVSTLTIQRTQQEDSAVYLCASSYQARGEQYFGPGTRLTVT.

The V and J genes are TRBV7-2 and TRBJ2-2, with 8 bases matching TRBD1. This CDR3 spans 15 amino acids. V lost 4 bases, J lost 4 bases, and 5 bases stayed unmatched. Germline values: CDR1 SGHTA, CDR2 FQGNSA. CDR3 residues: CASSSQGESTGELFF. The CDR3 DNA follows: TGTGCCAGCAGCTCACAGGGGGAGAGCACCGGGGAGCTGTTTTTT.

CDR3 sequence reads: CATSPGTSGGLNEQFF. CDR3 nucleotide sequence: TGTGCCACCAGCCCTGGGACTAGCGGGGGGCTGAATGAGCAGTTCTTC. The rearrangement uses TRBV15 and TRBJ2-1; 15 bases match TRBD2. Germline V gene data show CDR1 as LNHNV and CDR2 as YYDKDF (reference sequence). The CDR3 is made up of 16 amino acids. V was clipped by 5 bases and J by 7 bases; unmatched bases: 6.

This sequence joins TRBV7-8 and TRBJ2-2, with D uncertain. The CDR3 runs 14 residues. Germline-derived CDR1 and CDR2 are SGHVS and FQNEAQ. V lost 2 bases to trimming and J lost 7 bases, with 11 bases between them. The CDR3 loop is CASSLRPASGELFF. CDR3 coding DNA: TGTGCCAGCAGCTTAAGGCCGGCTAGCGGGGAGCTGTTTTTT.

The chain couples TRBV7-2 to TRBJ2-2; TRBD2 agrees at 9 bases. From germline, CDR1 is SGHTA and CDR2 FQGNSA. Trimming removed 5 bases from V and 5 bases from J; junction bases left unmatched: 12. This CDR3 spans 17 amino acids. CDR3 coding DNA: TGTGCCAGCAGCCCCAGCCAACTAGCGGGCTCAACCGGGGAGCTGTTTTTT. Amino acid sequence: CASSPSQLAGSTGELFF.

This chain links TRBV9 with TRBJ1-1; D remains ambiguous. CDR1 is SGDLS and CDR2 is YYNGEE in the germline V gene. There are 13 residues in the CDR3. V was shortened by 0 bases and J by 6 bases, with 9 bases between the two germline ends. CDR3 sequence: CASSVGGSPEAFF. CDR3 DNA: TGTGCCAGCAGCGTAGGAGGGTCCCCTGAAGCTTTCTTT.

This clone was found a few times. The chain has TRBV21-1 and TRBJ2-7; the DNA was not compared with TRBD1, the D call given in the table. TRBV21-1 is termed a pseudogene. This CDR3 has 12 residues. DNA of the CDR3: TGTGCCCTGACAGGGGGCCGCTACGAGCAGTACTTC. This gives the protein CALTGGRYEQYF.

The chain couples TRBV7-8 to TRBJ1-2; possibly TRBD1 for D (6 bases). V shed 1 base and J shed 3 bases, with 12 bases lying between them. CDR3 size: 15 residues. The V gene's germline CDR1 is SGHVS and CDR2 FQNEAQ. The CDR3 DNA sequence: TGTGCCAGCAGCTTAGAGGGGGAGTACCACTATGGCTACACCTTC. It specifies CASSLEGEYHYGYTF.

The chain recombines TRBV5-1 with TRBJ2-5; D possibly corresponds to TRBD1 (5 bases). The V end was cut by 4 bases, the J end by 2 bases, with 9 bases between. The CDR3 is 13 amino acids. Germline V gives CDR1 SGHRS, CDR2 YFSETQ. In DNA form, the CDR3 reads TGCGCCAGCAGCCAAGGGGCACAAGAGACCCAGTACTTC. Translation: CASSQGAQETQYF.

This chain links TRBV29-1 with TRBJ1-5, with D possibly matching TRBD1 (6 bases). Germline values: CDR1 SQVTM, CDR2 ANQGSEA. This CDR3 comprises 13 residues. With 4 bases removed from V and 7 bases from J, the gap between germline ends came to 14 bases. CDR3 in amino acids: CSVAPKQGQPQHF. As DNA, the CDR3 is TGCAGCGTTGCCCCCAAACAGGGCCAGCCCCAGCATTTT.

The chain recombines TRBV2 with TRBJ1-2; the D gene is possibly TRBD1 (6 bases). The CDR3 length is 13 residues. The ends were cut back, 5 bases at V and 1 base at J, with 8 bases in the middle. The V gene's germline CDR1 is SNHLY and CDR2 FYNNEI. The CDR3 here is CASSSDSNYGYTF. Here the CDR3 DNA reads TGTGCCAGCAGTTCGGACAGTAACTATGGCTACACCTTC.

This chain connects TRBV7-9 to TRBJ1-4, with a weak D call TRBD1 (5 bases). Germline lookup yields CDR1 SEHNR and CDR2 FQNEAQ (reference sequence). Trimming removed 1 base from V and 0 bases from J, with 12 bases in between. This CDR3 spans 17 amino acids. The CDR3 spells CASSLVRGTSTNEKLFF. In DNA form, the CDR3 reads TGTGCCAGCAGCTTAGTTCGGGGGACCTCAACTAATGAAAAACTGTTTTTT.

The table lists this clone with a count of one. This chain uses TRBV18 with TRBJ1-3; no reliable D call. This CDR3 has 14 amino acids. Trimming cost V 3 bases and J 4 bases, with 10 bases left between them. The germline gives CDR1 KGHSH, CDR2 LQKENI. CDR3 DNA: TGTGCCAGCTCACCGGGCCCCGTGGGAAACACCATATATTTT. Translation: CASSPGPVGNTIYF.

The chain recombines TRBV18 with TRBJ1-4; possibly TRBD1 for D (5 bases). The CDR3 extends over 13 amino acids. Germline CDR1 and CDR2: KGHSH and LQKENI. Trimming removed 3 bases from V and 8 bases from J, with 10 bases in between. In DNA form, the CDR3 reads TGTGCCAGCTCACCCAGCAGGGTGGAAAAACTGTTTTTT. Amino acids: CASSPSRVEKLFF. Drawing the rest from reference TRBV18 and TRBJ1-4, the complete variable domain is NAGVMQNPRHLVRRRGQEARLRCSPMKGHSHVYWYRQLPEEGLKFMVYLQKENIIDESGMPKERFSAEFPKEGPSILRIQQVVRGDSAAYFCASSPSRVEKLFFGSGTQLSVL.

In its sample, this clone was seen once. The chain has TRBV7-2 and TRBJ2-5; possibly TRBD1 for D (5 bases). The CDR3 consists of 14 residues. From germline, CDR1 is SGHTA and CDR2 FQGNSA. V was trimmed by 4 bases and J by 5 bases, leaving 14 bases between them. Written as DNA, the CDR3 is TGTGCCAGCAGCTCAGGGTTCATGGGGGAGACCCAGTACTTC. Its protein product is CASSSGFMGETQYF.

CDR3 nucleotides: TGTGCCAGCAGTTACTCCCTAGCGGGGGTCACCGGGGAGCTGTTTTTT. Its translation is CASSYSLAGVTGELFF. The chain combines TRBV6-5 with TRBJ2-2, with 10 bases matching TRBD2. In germline, CDR1 is MNHEY, CDR2 SVGAGI. Trimming cost V 0 bases and J 4 bases; bases outside gene matches: 2. This CDR3 is 16 amino acids long.

V and J are TRBV4-1 and TRBJ1-2; 8 bases are shared with TRBD1. The CDR3 is 19 amino acids. V lost 2 bases and J lost 4; bases outside the gene matches: 18. Germline values: CDR1 MGHRA, CDR2 YSYEKL. CDR3 sequence reads: CASSQPLPKIDRGGYGYTF. The CDR3 nucleotides read TGCGCCAGCAGCCAACCCCTACCCAAGATTGACAGGGGCGGCTATGGCTACACCTTC.

The chain is built from TRBV3-1 (or the pseudogene TRBV3-2) and TRBJ2-7; 10 nucleotides line up with TRBD1. Trimming at V came to 4 bases and at J to 9 bases, leaving 12 bases not matched to a gene. The CDR3 totals 15 residues. Germline V gene sequence: CDR1 LGHDT, CDR2 YNNKEL (reference sequence). CDR3 sequence reads: CASSPLPGQGMGQYF. Here the CDR3 DNA reads TGTGCCAGCAGCCCCCTACCGGGACAGGGGATGGGGCAGTACTTC.

V is TRBV10-3 and J is TRBJ2-5, with 7 bases that match TRBD1. The CDR3 runs to 14 residues. Germline assignment: CDR1 ENHRY and CDR2 SYGVKD. V trimming: 4 bases; J trimming: 3 bases; junction bases outside the gene matches: 5. CDR3 sequence (DNA): TGTGCCATCAGTGGGGGACAGTTAAAAGAGACCCAGTACTTC. Amino acids: CAISGGQLKETQYF.

The V gene is TRBV15, the J gene TRBJ1-1, with 7 positions matching TRBD1. This CDR3 has 16 residues. V shed 8 bases, J shed 5 bases, and the junction held 17 bases outside the gene matches. Germline CDR1 is LNHNV and CDR2 is YYDKDF (reference sequence). The CDR3 here is CATLPDSLGQKTEAFF. The CDR3 nucleotides are TGTGCCACCCTCCCGGATTCCCTGGGACAGAAAACTGAAGCTTTCTTT.

V and J are TRBV15 and TRBJ1-5; D is unresolved. The ends were cut back, 8 bases at V and 4 bases at J, with 12 bases in the middle. Per the germline V gene, CDR1 is LNHNV and CDR2 is YYDKDF (reference sequence). The CDR3 is 13 residues long. CDR3 nucleotide sequence: TGTGCCACCGCTGGCAGGCCTAATCAGCCCCAGCATTTT. It encodes CATAGRPNQPQHF.